The 21 T cell receptor beta chains below come from one sample, sequenced in a study of blood T cell repertoires in COVID-19. TCRdb's table, derived via immunoSEQ multiplex PCR, lists solely in-frame clones and lacks some. In the table there are about 190,000 clones, 70% to 85% of which are singletons. The sample was peripheral blood. The receptor set was obtained from a man aged 50-59 years who had recovered from COVID-19.

This chain joins TRBV9 and TRBJ2-4, with D perhaps matching TRBD2 (6 bases). The ends were cut back, 6 bases at V and 3 bases at J, with 13 bases in the middle. The CDR3 extends over 14 amino acids. Germline assignment: CDR1 SGDLS and CDR2 YYNGEE. CDR3 region: CASNSFGGKNIQYF. DNA of the CDR3: TGTGCCAGCAACTCCTTCGGGGGCAAAAACATTCAGTACTTC.

V is TRBV25-1 and J is TRBJ2-7, with TRBD1 as a possible D gene (5 bases). V lost 5 bases and J 5 bases, leaving 13 bases between the germline ends. The CDR3 has 13 residues. CDR1 is MGHDK and CDR2 is SYGVNS in the germline V gene. In DNA form, the CDR3 reads TGTGCCAGCAGTCTTTGGGGCTTGGACGAGCAGTACTTC. Residues: CASSLWGLDEQYF.

This clone appeared a single time. The chain's CDR3 is CSASQAGFTDTQYF. The CDR3 nucleotides are TGCAGTGCTAGTCAAGCGGGCTTCACAGATACGCAGTATTTT. The chain joins TRBV20-1 to TRBJ2-3, with TRBD2 as a possible D gene (6 bases). The CDR3 is 14 residues long. The germline CDR1 and CDR2 sequences are DFQATT and SNEGSKA (reference sequence). Trimming took off 3 bases at V and 2 bases at J, with 12 bases between the two ends.

This chain uses TRBV6-5 with TRBJ2-7, with D possibly matching TRBD1 (5 bases). V was pared by 2 bases and J by 6 bases, with 14 bases between. The CDR3 consists of 14 residues. Per the germline V gene, CDR1 is MNHEY and CDR2 is SVGAGI. The CDR3 bases are TGTGCCAGCAGTTACGAAGGGGCTTGGAGCGAGCAGTACTTC. It codes for CASSYEGAWSEQYF.

V is TRBV7-2 and J is TRBJ1-2; TRBD1 is a possible D gene (5 bases). The CDR3 is made up of 14 amino acids. From germline, CDR1 is SGHTA and CDR2 FQGNSA. With 0 bases removed from V and 8 bases from J, the gap between germline ends came to 13 bases. CDR3 region: CASSLAAGTSGYTF. The CDR3 DNA sequence: TGTGCCAGCAGCTTAGCGGCGGGGACGAGCGGCTACACCTTC.

This chain links TRBV5-5 with TRBJ2-7; possible D gene TRBD1, 6 bases. The length of the CDR3 is 16 residues. Germline CDR1 and CDR2: SGHKS and YYEKEE (reference sequence). Trimming left V 2 bases short and J 3 bases short, with 18 bases between. CDR3 sequence reads: CASSFISGHQNYEQYF. CDR3 sequence (DNA): TGTGCCAGCAGCTTTATTTCGGGACACCAGAACTACGAGCAGTACTTC.

In the case of this clone: In the same sample, other DNA sequences code for this CDR3. This sequence joins TRBV19 and TRBJ2-7, with a tentative D call TRBD1 (6 bases). V dropped 5 bases and J dropped 4 bases, with 12 bases sitting between them. Germline V gene data show CDR1 as LNHDA and CDR2 as SQIVND (reference sequence). The CDR3 totals 13 residues. CDR3 nucleotide sequence: TGTGCCAGTAGTCCCCGGACAGTTTACGAGCAGTACTTC. This translates into CASSPRTVYEQYF.

The gene calls are TRBV2 and TRBJ2-4; 10 positions agree with TRBD2. The CDR3 spans 18 residues. Germline lookup yields CDR1 SNHLY and CDR2 FYNNEI. The J segment lost 1 base and the V segment lost 4 bases, leaving 10 bases of the junction unmatched. CDR3 loop: CASSAGGTSGMAKNIQYF. The CDR3, as DNA: TGTGCCAGCAGTGCGGGGGGTACTAGCGGGATGGCCAAAAACATTCAGTACTTC.

The gene calls are TRBV7-3 and TRBJ2-3, with 10 nucleotides matching TRBD2. J was trimmed by 3 bases and V by 1 base; bases with no gene match: 13. Germline CDR1 SGHTA, CDR2 FQGTGA. This CDR3 spans 19 amino acids. CDR3 in amino acids: CASSLRASGSKGGTDTQYF. Here the CDR3 DNA reads TGTGCCAGCAGCTTAAGGGCTAGCGGGAGTAAGGGTGGGACAGATACGCAGTATTTT.

This rearrangement joins TRBV5-1 to TRBJ1-1; tentative D call: TRBD1 (5 bases). This CDR3 is built from 16 residues. The germline V and J ends were trimmed by 4 bases and 0 bases, with 16 bases remaining between them. Germline CDR1 is SGHRS and CDR2 is YFSETQ. The CDR3 region has the DNA TGCGCCAGCAGCCAGAGTACCACAGGTATGAACACTGAAGCTTTCTTT. Translating it yields CASSQSTTGMNTEAFF.

The V and J genes are TRBV7-9 and TRBJ1-2, with TRBD1 identical over 9 bases. CDR1 SEHNR and CDR2 FQNEAQ come from the germline V gene (reference sequence). This CDR3 has 14 amino acids. The J segment lost 4 bases and the V segment lost 5 bases, leaving 5 bases of the junction unmatched. CDR3 sequence: CASSPGQGPYGYTF. As DNA, the CDR3 is TGTGCCAGCAGCCCGGGACAGGGTCCCTATGGCTACACCTTC.

This clone was observed a few times. V is TRBV7-3 and J is TRBJ2-3; possible D gene TRBD2, 6 bases. Trimming took 6 bases from V and 1 from J, leaving 11 bases between them. The germline V gene encodes CDR1 SGHTA and CDR2 FQGTGA. The CDR3 spans 14 residues. The CDR3 DNA reads TGTGCCAGCAGTTACGGGAGTGGCACAGATACGCAGTATTTT. It specifies CASSYGSGTDTQYF.

This clone was observed once. The sample carries other DNA sequences with the same CDR3. This rearrangement joins TRBV28 to TRBJ1-2; D call uncertain. Deletions cut 5 bases from V and 4 bases from J, with 5 bases between. The germline V gene encodes CDR1 MDHEN and CDR2 SYDVKM. This CDR3 is built from 11 residues. The DNA for the CDR3 is TGTGCCAGCAGTAGCACCTATGGCTACACCTTC. This translates into CASSSTYGYTF.

The V and J genes are TRBV7-3 and TRBJ2-1; maybe TRBD2 (5 bases). Trimming pared 8 bases from V and 4 bases from J, leaving 15 bases between. Germline CDR1 and CDR2: SGHTA and FQGTGA. The CDR3 length is 14 residues. CDR3 region: CASGRSGAYNEQFF. For the CDR3, the DNA is TGTGCCAGCGGCAGAAGCGGCGCATACAATGAGCAGTTCTTC.

This sequence joins TRBV14 and TRBJ1-3, with D maybe TRBD1 (5 bases). Germline CDR1 reads SGHDN; CDR2 reads FVKESK. Deletions cut 1 base from V and 6 bases from J, with 16 bases between. This CDR3 is 16 amino acids long. The CDR3 spells CASSQVAGDFENTIYF. In DNA form, the CDR3 reads TGTGCCAGCAGCCAAGTGGCGGGGGATTTTGAAAACACCATATATTTT. Drawing the rest from reference TRBV14 and TRBJ1-3, the complete variable domain is EAGVTQFPSHSVIEKGQTVTLRCDPISGHDNLYWYRRVMGKEIKFLLHFVKESKQDESGMPNNRFLAERTGGTYSTLKVQPAELEDSGVYFCASSQVAGDFENTIYFGEGSWLTVV.

The genes are TRBV10-3 and TRBJ1-1, with TRBD1 as a possible D gene (5 bases). This CDR3 region has 15 residues. Germline V gene sequence: CDR1 ENHRY, CDR2 SYGVKD. Trimming took off 0 bases at V and 2 bases at J, with 10 bases between the two ends. CDR3: CAISESGDFNTEAFF. In nucleotides, the CDR3 is TGTGCCATCAGTGAGTCAGGGGACTTTAACACTGAAGCTTTCTTT.

The V call is TRBV25-1, the J call TRBJ2-5, with 10 bases lining up with TRBD1. This CDR3 has 15 residues. With V trimmed by 6 bases and J by 3 bases, 7 bases remained unmatched. Germline V gene sequence: CDR1 MGHDK, CDR2 SYGVNS. As DNA, the CDR3 is TGTGCCAGCAGATTAAGTGGGACAGGGGAAGAGACCCAGTACTTC. It encodes CASRLSGTGEETQYF. The variable domain in full, with the rest retrieved from reference TRBV25-1 and TRBJ2-5, is EADIYQTPRYLVIGTGKKITLECSQTMGHDKMYWYQQDPGMELHLIHYSYGVNSTEKGDLSSESTVSRIRTEHFPLTLESARPSHTSQYLCASRLSGTGEETQYFGPGTRLLVL.

The chain couples TRBV5-5 to TRBJ2-3; D is possibly TRBD2 (5 bases). CDR3 size: 18 residues. V lost 0 bases, J lost 6 bases, and 23 bases lay in between. Germline V gene sequence: CDR1 SGHKS, CDR2 YYEKEE (reference sequence). Here the CDR3 reads CASSLGSAGSWDLDTQYF. CDR3 sequence (DNA): TGTGCCAGCAGCTTGGGGTCGGCGGGCAGTTGGGATTTGGATACGCAGTATTTT.

The chain is built from TRBV6-6 and TRBJ1-2; D is uncertain. CDR3 length: 15 residues. Germline CDR1 and CDR2: MNHNY and SVGAGI (reference sequence). Trimming took 2 bases from V and 8 from J, leaving 18 bases between them. This CDR3 is CASSYQEGKTGGYTF. DNA for the CDR3: TGTGCCAGCAGTTACCAGGAAGGGAAGACGGGGGGCTACACCTTC.

V usage is TRBV10-3 and J usage is TRBJ2-7, with 11 positions matching TRBD2. The CDR3 runs 14 residues. Germline V gives CDR1 ENHRY, CDR2 SYGVKD. The trim removed 6 bases at V and 4 bases at J, leaving 5 bases unmatched. The CDR3 sequence: CAIRVTSGDYEQYF. CDR3 DNA sequence: TGTGCCATCAGAGTGACTAGCGGGGATTACGAGCAGTACTTC.

This clone was found a few times. The chain uses TRBV27 and TRBJ2-1; D is unresolved. The germline gives CDR1 MNHEY, CDR2 SMNVEV (reference sequence). This CDR3 region has 12 residues. V dropped 3 bases and J dropped 12 bases, with 12 bases sitting between them. The CDR3 region is CASSFIPPVQFF. DNA of the CDR3: TGTGCCAGCAGTTTTATCCCCCCGGTGCAGTTCTTC.